Listed below are T cell receptor beta chains from one sample, sequenced in a study of regulatory T cells in long-lasting Graves disease. TCRdb used MiXCR to reprocess the multiplex PCR reads, holding one entry per CDR3 protein. The data show about 420,000 distinct CDR3 sequences, about 15% seen once. The data also belong to a second study, concerning T cells in Graves' hyperthyroidism and ophthalmopathy.

Specimen: peripheral blood mononuclear cells (PBMCs), collected at new diagnosis, from a patient treated with antithyroid drugs. The receptors derive from a woman aged 18-29 years with Graves disease. CDR3s include the opening cysteine and the closing phenylalanine or tryptophan. Each record gives: V gene, D gene, CDR3 length, J gene, clone size, CDR3 DNA, CDR3 protein. A D gene is named only where the DNA matches it firmly. Expanded clones are given a class, and other clones once, few, many or no size at all.

TRBV20-1	.	12	TRBJ2-7	many	TGCAGTGCTATGGTCGCAGTCGCCGAGCAGTACTTC	CSAMVAVAEQYF
TRBV28	TRBD1	15	TRBJ1-2	many	TGTGCCAGCCTACAGGGGTCTGGCCTTAACTATGGCTACACCTTC	CASLQGSGLNYGYTF
TRBV18	.	12	TRBJ1-2	few	TGTGCCAGCTCGTACAGGGCGGCCGGCTACACCTTC	CASSYRAAGYTF
TRBV12-3/TRBV12-4	.	16	TRBJ1-3	many	TGTGCCAGCAGTTTAACAGGGATGAGTTCTGGAAACACCATATATTTT	CASSLTGMSSGNTIYF
TRBV2	.	14	TRBJ2-7	many	TGTGCCAGCAGTGAAAGGACAGTTTCCTACGAGCAGTACTTC	CASSERTVSYEQYF
TRBV24-1	.	16	TRBJ2-3	many	TGTGCCACCAGTGATTTCTTGACAGCTAGCACAGATACGCAGTATTTT	CATSDFLTASTDTQYF
TRBV27	TRBD2	15	TRBJ2-3	many	TGTGCCAGCAGAGAAGCGGGAGTCGGAAGGCATACGCAGTATTTT	CASREAGVGRHTQYF
TRBV20-1	.	15	TRBJ1-2	many	TGCAGTGCTAGAGATCTGAGGGGTGAGAGCTATGGCTACACCTTC	CSARDLRGESYGYTF
TRBV11-1	.	15	TRBJ2-6	few	TGTGCCAGCAGCTTAAGTCTCCCTGGGGCCAACGTCCTGACTTTC	CASSLSLPGANVLTF
TRBV6-1	TRBD1	12	TRBJ2-1	many	TGTGCCAGCAATTCTGGGACAGGGGAAGGCTTATTC	CASNSGTGEGLF
TRBV12-3/TRBV12-4	.	14	TRBJ1-1	many	TGTGCCAGCAGCCCCCCCCGTCCGAACACTGAAGCTTTCTTT	CASSPPRPNTEAFF
TRBV19	.	14	TRBJ1-6	.	TGTGCCAGTAATCACCGCTCCTATAATTCACCCCTCCACTTT	CASNHRSYNSPLHF
TRBV6-2/TRBV6-3	.	13	TRBJ2-5	many	TGTGCCAGCAATTTAGGTCGCCAAGAGACCCAGTACTTC	CASNLGRQETQYF
TRBV15	.	11	TRBJ1-1	.	TGTGCCACCAGCAGAGGGGGGGGAGCTTTCTTT	CATSRGGGAFF
TRBV6-9	.	14	TRBJ1-2	.	TGTGCCAGCAGTTACTTATCGAGGGTAGAAGGCTACACCTTC	CASSYLSRVEGYTF
TRBV6-9	.	14	TRBJ2-7	.	TGTGCCAGCAGTTATGGACCCTCCCCATACGAGCAGTACTTC	CASSYGPSPYEQYF